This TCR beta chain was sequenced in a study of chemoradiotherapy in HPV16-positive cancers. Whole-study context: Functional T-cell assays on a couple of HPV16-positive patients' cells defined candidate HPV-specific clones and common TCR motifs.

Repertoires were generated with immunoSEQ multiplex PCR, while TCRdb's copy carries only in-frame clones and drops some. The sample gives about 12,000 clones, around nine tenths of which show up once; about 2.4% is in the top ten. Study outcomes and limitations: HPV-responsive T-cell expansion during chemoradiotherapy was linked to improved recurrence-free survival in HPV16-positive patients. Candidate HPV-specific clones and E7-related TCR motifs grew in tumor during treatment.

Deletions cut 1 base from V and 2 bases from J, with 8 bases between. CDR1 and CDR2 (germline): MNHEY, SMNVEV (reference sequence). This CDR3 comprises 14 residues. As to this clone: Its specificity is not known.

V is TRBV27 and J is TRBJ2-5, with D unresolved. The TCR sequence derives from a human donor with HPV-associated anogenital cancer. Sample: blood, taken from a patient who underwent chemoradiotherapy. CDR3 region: CASSLLGQQETQYF. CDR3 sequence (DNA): TGTGCCAGCAGTTTATTGGGTCAGCAAGAGACCCAGTACTTC.